Listed below are T cell receptor beta chains from one sample, sequenced in a study of blood T cell repertoires in COVID-19. The protocol was immunoSEQ multiplex PCR, while the TCRdb copy is restricted to in-frame clones and leaves out a portion. This repertoire shows roughly 250,000 clones, around 85% found once; its top ten account for 4%. Input material: peripheral blood. Receptors were obtained from a woman between 40 and 50 years old with active or convalescent COVID-19. Both conserved end residues are part of each CDR3. A D gene is named only where the DNA matches it firmly. Clone size is not always given. Where it is, it says once, few, many or a class for expanded clones.

TRBJ2-1 . TRBV11-3 . TGTGCCAGCAGCTACAGGGTCGGCTACAATGAGCAGTTCTTC CASSYRVGYNEQFF
TRBJ2-5 . TRBV5-5 . TGTGCCAGCAGCCGGGGAGGAGGGTACCAAGAGACCCAGTACTTC CASSRGGGYQETQYF
TRBJ2-5 TRBD1 TRBV7-9 . TGTGCCAGCAGCTTCGGGACAGGGGTCGAAGAGACCCAGTACTTC CASSFGTGVEETQYF
TRBJ2-1 TRBD1 TRBV5-1 . TGCGCCAGCAGCTCCGGGACAGGGTCGGGTGAGCAGTTCTTC CASSSGTGSGEQFF
TRBJ1-4 TRBD1 TRBV5-1 once TGCGCCAGCAGCCCACAGGGGGCGAGGGAAAAACTGTTTTTT CASSPQGAREKLFF
TRBJ2-5 TRBD2 TRBV5-1 once TGCGCCAGCAGGCTAGCGGGGGAGGAGGGAGAGACCCAGTACTTC CASRLAGEEGETQYF
TRBJ1-6 . TRBV6-1 once TGTGCCAGCAGTGAAATGCAGGGCACGGCCCCCCTCCACTTT CASSEMQGTAPLHF
TRBJ1-1 TRBD1 TRBV2 . TGTGCCAGCAGCCGACAGGGGTGGACTGAAGCTTTCTTT CASSRQGWTEAFF
TRBJ1-1 TRBD1 TRBV7-2 . TGTGCCAGCAGCTTAAGGGGGCGTTGGGCTGAAGCTTTCTTT CASSLRGRWAEAFF
TRBJ2-5 TRBD1 TRBV13 few TGTGCCAGCAGCTTAAGCAGGGGGCTTGGAGAGACCCAGTACTTC CASSLSRGLGETQYF
TRBJ1-4 . TRBV19 . TGTGCCAGTACCACGGGGCAGGGGTACTCTAATGAAAAACTGTTTTTT CASTTGQGYSNEKLFF
TRBJ1-2 . TRBV2 . TGTGCCAGCAGTGAATCGGGGTATGGCTACACCTTC CASSESGYGYTF
TRBJ1-2 . TRBV2 once TGTGCCAGCAGTGATGGACAGAACTATGGCTACACCTTC CASSDGQNYGYTF
TRBJ2-3 TRBD2 TRBV5-1 . TGCGCCAGCAGCTTGGAACCGGGGGGGGCAGATACGCAGTATTTT CASSLEPGGADTQYF
TRBJ2-3 TRBD2 TRBV3-1/TRBV3-2 few TGTGCCAGCAGCTATGGACTAGCCACAGATACGCAGTATTTT CASSYGLATDTQYF
TRBJ2-5 TRBD2 TRBV6-6 few TGTGCCAGCAGACGAACTAGCGGGGGGCCCTCTTCCCAAGAGACCCAGTACTTC CASRRTSGGPSSQETQYF
TRBJ2-3 . TRBV3-1/TRBV3-2 . TGTGCCAGCAGCCCGGGGAGGGGGGGCGGCGGAGATACGCAGTATTTT CASSPGRGGGGDTQYF